Sequencing of this T cell receptor (beta chain) was carried out in a study of blood T cell repertoires in COVID-19. About the research overall: Sites across the United States, Italy and Spain contributed samples from acute and convalescent COVID-19. The analysed material was cDNA or gDNA that came from T cells, B-cell-depleted T cells, or PBMCs.

CDR1 is MDHEN and CDR2 is SYDVKM in the germline V gene. CDR3 length: 15 residues. With 9 bases clipped from V and 6 bases from J, the junction kept 13 bases outside the gene matches. The Seattle site enrolled patients during active infection and followed them longitudinally. Source study methods: Amplification from reference gene primers served as the basis for estimated nucleated cell counts. Assay used: immunoSEQ multiplex PCR; TCRdb lists only in-frame clones, some missing. V and J calls and clone size come straight from that table; D and trimming were deduced from the DNA. The sample consists of some 240,000 clones, roughly 88% of them appearing once.

This chain connects TRBV28 to TRBJ1-5, with 8 bases identical to TRBD1. The sequence derives from a woman aged 65 to 85 with COVID-19, enrolled during active disease. The sequenced sample was peripheral blood. The CDR3 loop reads CASTRQDRVTQPQHF. CDR3 DNA sequence: TGTGCCAGTACAAGGCAGGACAGGGTAACTCAGCCCCAGCATTTT.